The rows below give T cell receptor beta chains drawn from one sample of a study of chemoradiotherapy in HPV16-positive cancers. Generated by immunoSEQ multiplex PCR, the TCRdb table keeps only in-frame clones and is missing some. The table lists 11,000 or so clones, 63% of them singletons. This material was obtained from a patient who underwent chemoradiotherapy. Receptor source: a human donor with HPV-associated anogenital cancer. CDR3s include the opening cysteine and the closing phenylalanine or tryptophan. The D gene is left open where the match is weak. Clone sizes are given selectively: once, few, many, or a class where the clone is expanded.

J gene: TRBJ1-1; clone size: few; V gene: TRBV9; D gene: TRBD1; CDR3 DNA: TGTGCCAGCAGCGTAGGAGGGACAGGGAACACTGAAGCTTTCTTT; CDR3 protein: CASSVGGTGNTEAFF
J gene: TRBJ1-2; clone size: medium-sized; V gene: TRBV6-1; D gene: -; CDR3 DNA: TGTGCCAGCAGTGAACTCCCAGGACTGATCGAAGGCTACACCTTC; CDR3 protein: CASSELPGLIEGYTF
J gene: TRBJ1-5; clone size: -; V gene: TRBV28; D gene: -; CDR3 DNA: TGTGCCAGCAGTCTGGGGGGCGTCATTCAGCCCCAGCATTTT; CDR3 protein: CASSLGGVIQPQHF
J gene: TRBJ1-1; clone size: -; V gene: TRBV29-1; D gene: TRBD1; CDR3 DNA: TGCAGCGTGCGACAGGGGGCCCTGAACACTGAAGCTTTCTTT; CDR3 protein: CSVRQGALNTEAFF
J gene: TRBJ2-7; clone size: few; V gene: TRBV6-1; D gene: -; CDR3 DNA: TGTGCCAGCAGTGAACCGGGGTACGAGCAGTACTTC; CDR3 protein: CASSEPGYEQYF
J gene: TRBJ1-1; clone size: few; V gene: TRBV15; D gene: TRBD1; CDR3 DNA: TGTGCCACCAGCGGTGACAGGGGAACTGAAGCTTTCTTT; CDR3 protein: CATSGDRGTEAFF
J gene: TRBJ2-7; clone size: few; V gene: TRBV6-1; D gene: -; CDR3 DNA: TGTGCCAGCACTCGACTCATCTCCTACGAGCAGTACTTC; CDR3 protein: CASTRLISYEQYF
J gene: TRBJ2-2; clone size: -; V gene: TRBV11-1; D gene: TRBD1; CDR3 DNA: TGTGCCAGCAGCTTAGCGGGACAGGGGGACGGGGAGCTGTTTTTT; CDR3 protein: CASSLAGQGDGELFF
J gene: TRBJ2-5; clone size: few; V gene: TRBV5-4; D gene: TRBD2; CDR3 DNA: TGTGCCAGCAGCTTGCAGCGGGGGGGACCAGAGACCCAGTACTTC; CDR3 protein: CASSLQRGGPETQYF
J gene: TRBJ2-1; clone size: once; V gene: TRBV29-1; D gene: -; CDR3 DNA: TGCAGCGCCGCGACAGGGACTTTAGTCAATGAGCAGTTCTTC; CDR3 protein: CSAATGTLVNEQFF
J gene: TRBJ2-2; clone size: -; V gene: TRBV7-2; D gene: -; CDR3 DNA: TGTGCCAGCAGCTTAGGTTGGGGGGAGCTGTTTTTT; CDR3 protein: CASSLGWGELFF
J gene: TRBJ2-7; clone size: few; V gene: TRBV4-1; D gene: TRBD2; CDR3 DNA: TGCGCCAGCAGCCAAGATTGGGGTAGCGGGGGACCCCTTTGGGACGAGCAGTACTTC; CDR3 protein: CASSQDWGSGGPLWDEQYF
J gene: TRBJ1-6; clone size: -; V gene: TRBV9; D gene: -; CDR3 DNA: TGTGCCAGCAGCGCCCTACAGGAGCCTAGTGATTCACCCCTCCACTTT; CDR3 protein: CASSALQEPSDSPLHF
J gene: TRBJ1-5; clone size: -; V gene: TRBV2; D gene: -; CDR3 DNA: TGTGCCAGCAGTGAAGCGCGGCAGGACTGGTATAGCAATCAGCCCCAGCATTTT; CDR3 protein: CASSEARQDWYSNQPQHF
J gene: TRBJ2-6; clone size: -; V gene: TRBV28; D gene: -; CDR3 DNA: TGTGCCAGCAGTTTAGACAGGTATTCTGGGGCCAACGTCCTGACTTTC; CDR3 protein: CASSLDRYSGANVLTF
J gene: TRBJ1-1; clone size: -; V gene: TRBV4-2; D gene: TRBD1; CDR3 DNA: TGTGCCAGCAGCCCACAGGGGGCGGGAACGAACACTGAAGCTTTCTTT; CDR3 protein: CASSPQGAGTNTEAFF
J gene: TRBJ1-1; clone size: -; V gene: TRBV28; D gene: -; CDR3 DNA: TGTGCCAGCAGCCTGATGGGCAACGGTGAAGCTTTCTTT; CDR3 protein: CASSLMGNGEAFF
J gene: TRBJ1-5; clone size: -; V gene: TRBV28; D gene: -; CDR3 DNA: TGTGCCAGCAGTTTTGGTACAGTTAATCAGCCCCAGCATTTT; CDR3 protein: CASSFGTVNQPQHF
J gene: TRBJ2-7; clone size: -; V gene: TRBV2; D gene: -; CDR3 DNA: TGTGCCAGCAGTGAGGAGTGGCCAGGGCGCTCCTACGAGCAGTACTTC; CDR3 protein: CASSEEWPGRSYEQYF
J gene: TRBJ1-2; clone size: -; V gene: TRBV7-2; D gene: -; CDR3 DNA: TGTGCCAGCAGCTTATGGGGGAGCACCATCTATGGCTACACCTTC; CDR3 protein: CASSLWGSTIYGYTF
J gene: TRBJ2-2; clone size: -; V gene: TRBV21-1; D gene: -; CDR3 DNA: TGTGCCAGCAGCAAGCGGGACCCACGTTGGACTAGCGGGTTCCCGGACACCGGGGAGCTGTTTTTT; CDR3 protein: CASSKRDPRWTSGFPDTGELFF
J gene: TRBJ1-4; clone size: -; V gene: TRBV27; D gene: -; CDR3 DNA: TGTGCCAGCCGCAGTAGGATTGGTGAAAAACTGTTTTTT; CDR3 protein: CASRSRIGEKLFF
J gene: TRBJ2-1; clone size: -; V gene: TRBV6-4; D gene: TRBD1; CDR3 DNA: TGTGCCAGCAGTGCGGGACAGTCTCTCAATGAGCAGTTCTTC; CDR3 protein: CASSAGQSLNEQFF
J gene: TRBJ2-7; clone size: few; V gene: TRBV10-2; D gene: -; CDR3 DNA: TGCGCCAGCAGTGGCCAGACCTCCTACGAGCAGTACTTC; CDR3 protein: CASSGQTSYEQYF
J gene: TRBJ2-3; clone size: -; V gene: TRBV28; D gene: -; CDR3 DNA: TGTGCCAGCAGTCCCCCAGCACTGGTTGGGAACACAGATACGCAGTATTTT; CDR3 protein: CASSPPALVGNTDTQYF
J gene: TRBJ1-1; clone size: few; V gene: TRBV30; D gene: -; CDR3 DNA: TGTGCCTGGAGGGACACCCTGAACACTGAAGCTTTCTTT; CDR3 protein: CAWRDTLNTEAFF
J gene: TRBJ2-3; clone size: -; V gene: TRBV10-2; D gene: -; CDR3 DNA: TGCGCCAGCAGTGAGTTGACCGCCCCCGGAGCAGATACGCAGTATTTT; CDR3 protein: CASSELTAPGADTQYF
J gene: TRBJ1-2; clone size: -; V gene: TRBV21-1; D gene: -; CDR3 DNA: TGTGCCAGCAGCAAAAAGATGGAGGCGCCCTATACCTTC; CDR3 protein: CASSKKMEAPYTF
J gene: TRBJ2-5; clone size: -; V gene: TRBV6-6; D gene: TRBD1; CDR3 DNA: TGTGCCAGCAGTTTTGGGACAGACCAAGAGACCCAGTACTTC; CDR3 protein: CASSFGTDQETQYF
J gene: TRBJ1-1; clone size: -; V gene: TRBV30; D gene: -; CDR3 DNA: TGTGCCTGGAGTCGACAGCTGAACACTGAAGCTTTCTTT; CDR3 protein: CAWSRQLNTEAFF
J gene: TRBJ2-5; clone size: -; V gene: TRBV27; D gene: -; CDR3 DNA: TGTGCCAGCAAACTCCGGGACAACAATCTTGGGGGTCAAGAGACCCAGTACTTC; CDR3 protein: CASKLRDNNLGGQETQYF
J gene: TRBJ1-1; clone size: -; V gene: TRBV2; D gene: -; CDR3 DNA: TGTGCCAGCAGTGAAGAGGGTTTGGGGGGTTTGGGCACTGAAGCTTTCTTT; CDR3 protein: CASSEEGLGGLGTEAFF
J gene: TRBJ1-1; clone size: -; V gene: TRBV28; D gene: TRBD1; CDR3 DNA: TGTGCCAGCGACTATCCGGGACAGGGGATAGGAGCTTTCTTT; CDR3 protein: CASDYPGQGIGAFF
J gene: TRBJ1-2; clone size: -; V gene: TRBV12-5; D gene: -; CDR3 DNA: TGTGCTAGTGCCCAAGGGGCGAACTATGGCTACACCTTC; CDR3 protein: CASAQGANYGYTF
J gene: TRBJ2-3; clone size: -; V gene: TRBV29-1; D gene: -; CDR3 DNA: TGCAGCGTTGCCCCGTCCACAGATACGCAGTATTTT; CDR3 protein: CSVAPSTDTQYF
J gene: TRBJ2-7; clone size: few; V gene: TRBV2; D gene: -; CDR3 DNA: TGTGCCAGCAGTGCCGACGGCTCCTACGAGCAGTACTTC; CDR3 protein: CASSADGSYEQYF